Below are 32 T cell receptor beta chains sequenced from a single sample in a study of blood T cell repertoires in COVID-19 (dated by TCRdb to the early 2020s). The library was obtained by the immunoSEQ multiplex PCR assay. TCRdb provides this immuneACCESS table in a form limited to in-frame rearrangements. Some clones are lacking; in checked studies, under half of them reflect an unresolved V gene, and why the rest are absent is not known. The sample profile shows some 150,000 clones; 76% of them were found once. The top ten constitute about 4% of the sample. The sample comprised peripheral blood. The receptors derive from a man in his 60s with acute or convalescent COVID-19.

This chain connects TRBV5-3 to TRBJ2-3; perhaps TRBD1 as D (6 bases). Being an ORF, TRBV5-3 has a function that is uncertain. V lost 2 bases, J lost 2 bases, and 24 bases lay in between. The CDR3 is made up of 19 amino acids. CDR3 in amino acids: CARSFSSAGLEGDTDTQYF. The CDR3 DNA sequence: TGTGCCAGAAGCTTCTCTTCCGCGGGTTTAGAGGGGGACACAGATACGCAGTATTTT.

This clone was observed a few times. The chain uses TRBV7-9 and TRBJ2-7; a possible D gene is TRBD2 (5 bases). V shed 2 bases and J shed 5 bases, with 7 bases lying between them. From germline, CDR1 is SEHNR and CDR2 FQNEAQ (reference sequence). The CDR3 covers 12 residues. The CDR3 region is CASSLRGHEQYF. The CDR3 coding sequence is TGTGCCAGCAGCTTAAGAGGGCACGAGCAGTACTTC.

This clone was seen only once. The V gene is TRBV28, the J gene TRBJ2-1, with D tentatively TRBD2 (5 bases). The ends were cut back, 1 base at V and 0 bases at J, with 16 bases in the middle. The CDR3 has 18 amino acids. Germline assignment: CDR1 MDHEN and CDR2 SYDVKM. The CDR3 here is CASSLSIRDEGSYNEQFF. CDR3 DNA sequence: TGTGCCAGCAGTTTATCTATCCGGGATGAAGGCTCCTACAATGAGCAGTTCTTC.

This chain connects TRBV30 to TRBJ2-5, with 11 bases lining up with TRBD2. The V gene's germline CDR1 is GTSNPN and CDR2 SVGIG (reference sequence). The CDR3 spans 15 residues. With V trimmed by 1 base and J by 4 bases, 5 bases remained unmatched. The CDR3 DNA follows: TGTGCCTGGAGTGGAACTAGCGGGAGTGGAGAGACCCAGTACTTC. This encodes CAWSGTSGSGETQYF.

This chain uses TRBV10-3 with TRBJ2-1, with TRBD2 matching 9 bases. The CDR3 covers 15 residues. CDR1 and CDR2 from the germline V gene are ENHRY and SYGVKD. Trimming removed 2 bases from V and 8 bases from J; junction bases left unmatched: 7. CDR3 nucleotide sequence: TGTGCCATCAGTGAGGGGGGTAGCGGGAGATATGAGCAGTTCTTC. It encodes CAISEGGSGRYEQFF.

In this sample, this clone turned up a few times. The chain couples TRBV5-1 to TRBJ1-6; tentative D call: TRBD1 (5 bases). V lost 4 bases and J lost 9, with 17 bases in between. The CDR3 length is 15 residues. The V gene's germline CDR1 is SGHRS and CDR2 YFSETQ. The CDR3 DNA reads TGCGCCAGCAGCCCAGGAGGGGCCGATCGTTCACCCCTCCACTTT. It encodes CASSPGGADRSPLHF.

The chain couples TRBV19 to TRBJ2-7; a possible D gene is TRBD2 (6 bases). Germline values: CDR1 LNHDA, CDR2 SQIVND (reference sequence). V lost 5 bases to trimming and J lost 2 bases, with 16 bases between them. This CDR3 has 15 amino acids. In DNA form, the CDR3 reads TGTGCCAGTAGTGTCTCTAGCGTTGCTCCCTACGAGCAGTACTTC. This encodes CASSVSSVAPYEQYF.

V is TRBV6-4 and J is TRBJ2-7; TRBD2 agrees at 7 bases. Trimming at V came to 5 bases and at J to 2 bases, leaving 9 bases not matched to a gene. CDR1 is MRHNA, CDR2 SNTAGT, per germline. This CDR3 comprises 15 residues. CDR3 sequence: CASSRELASPYEQYF. CDR3 nucleotide sequence: TGTGCCAGCAGTCGTGAACTAGCGAGCCCCTACGAGCAGTACTTC.

This clone was counted a single time. Other DNA sequences in this sample translate to the same CDR3. The CDR3 DNA follows: TGTGCCAGCAGTTTCCGAGGTAACACCATATATTTT. Amino acid sequence: CASSFRGNTIYF. The chain couples TRBV28 to TRBJ1-3; D not resolved. The CDR3 is made up of 12 amino acids. Germline CDR1 is MDHEN and CDR2 is SYDVKM. The V gene lost 3 bases and the J gene lost 7 bases, with 7 bases spanning the gap.

The J gene is TRBJ2-7, the V gene TRBV11-2; 12 bases agree with TRBD1. V lost 5 bases to trimming and J lost 6 bases; unmatched junction nucleotides: 8. The CDR3 sequence is 15 residues long. Germline loops: CDR1 SGHAT, CDR2 FQNNGV. The CDR3: CASSPRAGQGAEQYF. In nucleotides, the CDR3 is TGTGCCAGCAGCCCGAGAGCGGGACAGGGGGCCGAGCAGTACTTC.

The CDR3 sequence is CASSFGSATGELFF. The CDR3 DNA follows: TGTGCCAGCAGCTTTGGAAGCGCCACCGGGGAGCTGTTTTTT. The chain couples TRBV7-3 to TRBJ2-2, with D unclear. Trimming cost V 3 bases and J 4 bases, with 9 bases left between them. Looked up from germline, CDR1 is SGHTA and CDR2 is FQGTGA. The length of the CDR3 is 14 residues.

This clone was counted only a few times. The rearrangement uses TRBV12-5 and TRBJ1-2, with 10 bases fitting TRBD1. The CDR3 runs to 17 residues. V was clipped by 2 bases and J by 5 bases; unmatched bases: 11. From germline, CDR1 is LGHNT and CDR2 FRNRAP. The CDR3 DNA is TGTGCTAGTGGTTTGATCCACCGACAGGGGGCCGGATATGGCTACACCTTC. Its protein product is CASGLIHRQGAGYGYTF.

V usage is TRBV7-8 and J usage is TRBJ2-1, with 12 nucleotides matching TRBD2. Germline V CDR1 and CDR2: SGHVS, FQNEAQ. The CDR3 extends over 14 amino acids. After removal of 3 bases from V and 10 bases from J, the junction contained 4 bases not matched to a gene. CDR3 sequence: CASSLLAGGREQFF. The CDR3 DNA reads TGTGCCAGCAGCTTGCTAGCGGGAGGGAGGGAGCAGTTCTTC.

This chain joins TRBV4-2 and TRBJ2-7; TRBD1 matches 10 bases. Germline V gene lookup returns CDR1 LGHNA and CDR2 YNFKEQ. This CDR3 is 15 amino acids long. J was trimmed by 2 bases and V by 4 bases; bases with no gene match: 5. This CDR3 reads CASSLGQGSPYEQYF. The CDR3 region has the DNA TGTGCCAGCAGCCTGGGACAGGGGAGTCCCTACGAGCAGTACTTC.

The chain joins TRBV7-3 to TRBJ2-1; 9 bases are a match to TRBD1. Germline CDR1 is SGHTA and CDR2 is FQGTGA. The CDR3 runs 15 residues. Trimming cost V 5 bases and J 4 bases; bases outside gene matches: 6. CDR3 bases: TGTGCCAGCAGCGACCGGGACAGGGTTTACAATGAGCAGTTCTTC. This codes for CASSDRDRVYNEQFF.

The genes are TRBV18 and TRBJ2-3; 7 bases match TRBD2. The junction had 5 bases not matched to a gene; V was cut back by 2 bases and J by 0 bases. The CDR3 covers 16 residues. Germline V gene lookup returns CDR1 KGHSH and CDR2 LQKENI. The CDR3 bases are TGTGCCAGCTCACCAGTGGGAGCGGGAAGCACAGATACGCAGTATTTT. Translation gives CASSPVGAGSTDTQYF.

The CDR3 coding sequence is TGTGCCACCAGTGATTTGAAGAGGGGGCGGATAGAGACCCAGTACTTC. Translation gives CATSDLKRGRIETQYF. The V and J genes are TRBV24-1 and TRBJ2-5; 7 bases line up with TRBD1. Germline V gene lookup returns CDR1 KGHDR and CDR2 SFDVKD. V lost 0 bases to trimming and J lost 4 bases; unmatched junction nucleotides: 7. CDR3 length: 16 amino acids.

This sequence joins TRBV5-5 and TRBJ1-2; 7 nucleotides align to TRBD1. Germline V gene lookup returns CDR1 SGHKS and CDR2 YYEKEE (reference sequence). The CDR3 covers 13 residues. V was clipped by 4 bases and J by 9 bases; unmatched bases: 9. The CDR3 coding sequence is TGTGCCAGCAGCACCCGACAGGGATCGCGCTACACCTTC. Translation gives CASSTRQGSRYTF.

This sequence joins TRBV30 and TRBJ2-5, with no clear D. With 0 bases removed from V and 1 base from J, the gap between germline ends came to 9 bases. Germline-derived CDR1 and CDR2 are GTSNPN and SVGIG (reference sequence). The CDR3 loop spans 14 amino acids. CDR3 in DNA: TGTGCCTGGAGTGTACCGAACAGCCAAGAGACCCAGTACTTC. Translation gives CAWSVPNSQETQYF.

The V and J genes are TRBV2 and TRBJ2-2; 7 nucleotides align to TRBD2. The length of the CDR3 is 14 residues. Germline-derived CDR1 and CDR2 are SNHLY and FYNNEI. The junction had 2 bases not matched to a gene; V was cut back by 3 bases and J by 4 bases. The CDR3 reads CASSDWEGTGELFF. DNA for the CDR3: TGTGCCAGCAGTGATTGGGAGGGCACCGGGGAGCTGTTTTTT.

The V call is TRBV11-2, the J call TRBJ2-7; 7 bases fit TRBD2. CDR3 length: 14 residues. After removal of 1 base from V and 3 bases from J, the junction contained 3 bases not matched to a gene. Germline CDR1 SGHAT, CDR2 FQNNGV. This CDR3 is CASSLGREGYEQYF. The CDR3 DNA is TGTGCCAGCAGCTTAGGCAGGGAGGGCTACGAGCAGTACTTC.

V usage is TRBV6-1 and J usage is TRBJ1-5; 10 bases fit TRBD1. The J segment lost 5 bases and the V segment lost 2 bases, leaving 6 bases of the junction unmatched. CDR3 length: 16 residues. Germline V gene data show CDR1 as MNHNS and CDR2 as SASEGT. CDR3 DNA: TGTGCCAGCAGTGAACTTCGGACAGGGGGTTATCAGCCCCAGCATTTT. Amino acids: CASSELRTGGYQPQHF.

The J gene is TRBJ2-5, the V gene TRBV6-6, with D unresolved. Trimming cost V 2 bases and J 2 bases, with 9 bases left between them. There are 14 residues in the CDR3. CDR1 MNHNY and CDR2 SVGAGI come from the germline V gene (reference sequence). The CDR3 sequence is CASSYRERQETQYF. The DNA for the CDR3 is TGTGCCAGCAGTTACAGAGAAAGACAAGAGACCCAGTACTTC.

The chain links TRBV11-2 to TRBJ1-5; D is perhaps TRBD1 (5 bases). Germline CDR1 reads SGHAT; CDR2 reads FQNNGV. This CDR3 is built from 13 residues. Trimming removed 5 bases from V and 6 bases from J, with 11 bases in between. CDR3 nucleotide sequence: TGTGCCAGCAGCACTCAAACAGGTCAGCCCCAGCATTTT. It specifies CASSTQTGQPQHF.

The J gene is TRBJ2-1, the V gene TRBV6-5, with 7 bases fitting TRBD1. Trimming removed 4 bases from V and 9 bases from J; junction bases left unmatched: 12. CDR1 and CDR2 (germline): MNHEY, SVGAGI. The CDR3 has 15 amino acids. Here the CDR3 reads CASSSHRGLNTEQFF. The DNA of the CDR3 is TGTGCCAGCAGTTCCCACAGGGGCTTGAACACTGAGCAGTTCTTC.

The gene calls are TRBV9 and TRBJ1-1; TRBD1 agrees at 9 bases. The V segment lost 3 bases and the J segment 5 bases; nucleotides outside the gene matches: 17. The germline V gene has CDR1 SGDLS and CDR2 YYNGEE. The CDR3 covers 18 residues. The CDR3 DNA follows: TGTGCCAGCAGCGCGATGACGTACAGGGGGCTGCGAGGGACTGAAGCTTTCTTT. This gives the protein CASSAMTYRGLRGTEAFF.

This rearrangement joins TRBV18 to TRBJ2-7, with D maybe TRBD2 (6 bases). The V gene lost 3 bases and the J gene lost 0 bases, with 12 bases spanning the gap. The CDR3 length is 15 residues. Germline V CDR1 and CDR2: KGHSH, LQKENI. CDR3 DNA sequence: TGTGCCAGCTCACCCGACTTGGGGGGCTCCTACGAGCAGTACTTC. It is translated as CASSPDLGGSYEQYF.

The gene calls are TRBV28 and TRBJ2-5; TRBD1 matches at 11 bases. V gave up 5 bases and J gave up 5 bases; unmatched junction bases: 7. CDR3 size: 15 residues. From germline, CDR1 is MDHEN and CDR2 SYDVKM. The CDR3 sequence: CASSAFRDRGETQYF. The CDR3 DNA sequence: TGTGCCAGCAGTGCCTTCCGGGACAGGGGGGAGACCCAGTACTTC.

J is TRBJ2-1 and V is TRBV5-4; tentative D call: TRBD2 (5 bases). CDR3 length: 16 residues. The V and J ends lost 0 bases and 0 bases respectively, with 10 bases between them. Germline V CDR1 and CDR2: SGHNT, YYREEE (reference sequence). CDR3 protein: CASSLGTFRSYNEQFF. For the CDR3, the DNA is TGTGCCAGCAGCTTGGGGACTTTTCGCTCCTACAATGAGCAGTTCTTC.

The gene calls are TRBV6-4 and TRBJ2-7; 12 bases are shared with TRBD1. CDR3 length equals 15 residues. Germline CDR1 and CDR2: MRHNA and SNTAGT. Unmatched junction bases numbered 7, after V lost 5 bases and J lost 5 bases. CDR3 coding DNA: TGTGCCAGCAGTTTTTCCGGGACAGGGGGCGACGAGCAGTACTTC. Its translation: CASSFSGTGGDEQYF.

V is TRBV28 and J is TRBJ1-1; D is possibly TRBD1 (6 bases). The germline gives CDR1 MDHEN, CDR2 SYDVKM. With 3 bases removed from V and 0 bases from J, the gap between germline ends came to 17 bases. This CDR3 is built from 17 residues. This CDR3 is CASSLVGTSWMNTEAFF. The CDR3 nucleotides are TGTGCCAGCAGTTTGGTAGGGACAAGCTGGATGAACACTGAAGCTTTCTTT.

This clone was seen more than once but under ten times. CDR3 residues: CASSLARQTNQPQHF. CDR3 nucleotide sequence: TGTGCCAGCTCACTGGCCCGACAGACAAATCAGCCCCAGCATTTT. This sequence joins TRBV18 and TRBJ1-5; a weak D match, TRBD1 (5 bases). V dropped 4 bases and J dropped 4 bases, with 14 bases sitting between them. The CDR3 has 15 residues. Germline-derived CDR1 and CDR2 are KGHSH and LQKENI. Looking up the rest from reference TRBV18 and TRBJ1-5 gives the full variable domain: NAGVMQNPRHLVRRRGQEARLRCSPMKGHSHVYWYRQLPEEGLKFMVYLQKENIIDESGMPKERFSAEFPKEGPSILRIQQVVRGDSAAYFCASSLARQTNQPQHFGDGTRLSIL.